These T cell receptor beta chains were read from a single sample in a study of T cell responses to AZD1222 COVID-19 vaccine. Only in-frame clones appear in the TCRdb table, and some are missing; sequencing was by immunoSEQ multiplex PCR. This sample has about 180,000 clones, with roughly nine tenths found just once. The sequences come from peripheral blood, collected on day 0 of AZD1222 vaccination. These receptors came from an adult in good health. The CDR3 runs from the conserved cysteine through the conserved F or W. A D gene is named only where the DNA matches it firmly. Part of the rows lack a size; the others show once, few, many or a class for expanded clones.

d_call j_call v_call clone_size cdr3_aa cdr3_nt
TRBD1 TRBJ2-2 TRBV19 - CASSRTQGTGELFF TGTGCCAGTAGTAGAACACAGGGGACCGGGGAGCTGTTTTTT
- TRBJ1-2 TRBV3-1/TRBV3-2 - CASSQDAREAGYTF TGTGCCAGCAGCCAAGATGCACGCGAAGCGGGCTACACCTTC
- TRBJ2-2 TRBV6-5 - CASRAGELRTGELFF TGTGCCAGCAGGGCAGGGGAGTTGAGGACCGGGGAGCTGTTTTTT
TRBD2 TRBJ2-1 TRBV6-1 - CASSEGTSGKVEQFF TGTGCCAGCAGTGAAGGGACTAGCGGGAAGGTTGAGCAGTTCTTC
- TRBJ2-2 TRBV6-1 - CASSETSRVGELFF TGTGCCAGCAGTGAGACCTCACGGGTGGGGGAGCTGTTTTTT
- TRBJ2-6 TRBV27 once CASSPRTAVSSGANVLTF TGTGCCAGCAGTCCTCGGACAGCGGTGAGCTCTGGGGCCAACGTCCTGACTTTC
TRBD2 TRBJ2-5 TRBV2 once CASNPSGWEETQYF TGTGCCAGCAATCCTAGCGGTTGGGAAGAGACCCAGTACTTC
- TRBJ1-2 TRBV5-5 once CASSPGAQRAGGYTF TGTGCCAGCAGCCCCGGGGCTCAACGGGCGGGTGGCTACACCTTC
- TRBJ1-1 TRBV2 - CASSRGAGNTEAFF TGTGCCAGCAGTCGTGGGGCCGGGAACACTGAAGCTTTCTTT
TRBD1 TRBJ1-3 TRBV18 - CASSLTGDHTIYF TGTGCCAGCTCACTAACAGGGGATCACACCATATATTTT
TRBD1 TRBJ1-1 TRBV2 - CASSLLRDRGPNTEAFF TGTGCCAGCAGCTTACTCCGGGACAGGGGCCCGAACACTGAAGCTTTCTTT
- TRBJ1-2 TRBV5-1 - CASSPPDRNGYTF TGCGCCAGCAGCCCACCCGACAGGAACGGCTACACCTTC
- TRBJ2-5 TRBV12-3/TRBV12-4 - CASSPSWETQYF TGTGCCAGCAGCCCTTCTTGGGAGACCCAGTACTTC
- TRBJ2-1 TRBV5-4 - CASSGQGILYNEQFF TGTGCCAGCAGCGGCCAGGGTATCCTCTACAATGAGCAGTTCTTC
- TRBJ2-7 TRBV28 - CASSSRGYEQYF TGTGCCAGCAGTTCCAGGGGTTACGAGCAGTACTTC
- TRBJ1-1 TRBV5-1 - CASSFYIGKGVEAFF TGCGCCAGCAGCTTCTATATTGGGAAGGGTGTGGAAGCTTTCTTT
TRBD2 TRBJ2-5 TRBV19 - CASSHRAGAGQETQYF TGTGCCAGTAGCCACCGAGCGGGAGCGGGGCAAGAGACCCAGTACTTC
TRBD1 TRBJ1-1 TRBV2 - CASSEQGAGNTEAFF TGTGCCAGCAGTGAACAGGGGGCGGGGAACACTGAAGCTTTCTTT
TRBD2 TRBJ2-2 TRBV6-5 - CASGTSGRSGELFF TGTGCCAGCGGGACTAGCGGGAGGAGCGGGGAGCTGTTTTTT
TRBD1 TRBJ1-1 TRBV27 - CASSLRRGGTEAFF TGTGCCAGCAGTTTACGCAGGGGGGGCACTGAAGCTTTCTTT
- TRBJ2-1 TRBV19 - CASSKWTGRVDNEQFF TGTGCCAGTAGTAAATGGACAGGGAGGGTCGACAATGAGCAGTTCTTC
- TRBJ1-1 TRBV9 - CASSPDMNTEAFF TGTGCCAGCAGCCCCGACATGAACACTGAAGCTTTCTTT
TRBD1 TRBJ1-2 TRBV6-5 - CASRGRGQGPYGYTF TGTGCCAGCAGGGGACGGGGACAGGGCCCCTATGGCTACACCTTC
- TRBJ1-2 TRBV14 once CASSPDRVYGYTF TGTGCCAGCAGCCCGGACAGAGTCTATGGCTACACCTTC
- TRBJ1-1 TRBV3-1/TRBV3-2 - CASSSIRGEAFF TGTGCCAGCAGCTCTATTCGGGGTGAAGCTTTCTTT
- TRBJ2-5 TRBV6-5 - CASSYRVARETQYF TGTGCCAGCAGTTACAGGGTAGCCCGAGAGACCCAGTACTTC
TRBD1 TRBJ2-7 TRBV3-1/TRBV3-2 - CASSHGQGAYEQYF TGTGCCAGCAGCCATGGACAGGGGGCCTACGAGCAGTACTTC
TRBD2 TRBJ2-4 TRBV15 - CATLAVRAQYF TGTGCCACCCTAGCGGTGAGGGCTCAGTACTTC
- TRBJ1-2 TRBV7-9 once CASSLGLNYGYTF TGTGCCAGCAGCTTAGGCCTTAACTATGGCTACACCTTC
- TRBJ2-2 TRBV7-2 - CASSLVPLRGGELFF TGTGCCAGCAGCTTGGTCCCATTGCGGGGCGGGGAGCTGTTTTTT
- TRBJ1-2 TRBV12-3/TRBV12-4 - CASSFARGGGYTF TGTGCCAGCAGTTTCGCGAGGGGGGGAGGCTACACCTTC
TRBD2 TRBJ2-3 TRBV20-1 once CSASFTSGITDTQYF TGCAGTGCTAGTTTCACTAGCGGGATAACAGATACGCAGTATTTT
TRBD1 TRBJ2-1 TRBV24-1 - CATSDLRQGLTHNEQFF TGTGCCACCAGTGATCTACGACAGGGCCTCACGCACAATGAGCAGTTCTTC
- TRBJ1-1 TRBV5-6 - CASSLYKGVEAFF TGTGCCAGCAGCCTCTATAAAGGGGTCGAAGCTTTCTTT
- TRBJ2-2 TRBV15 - CATSRDYQDPGRGDTGELFF TGTGCCACCAGCAGAGACTATCAAGATCCGGGCAGGGGTGACACCGGGGAGCTGTTTTTT
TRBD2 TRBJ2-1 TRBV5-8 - CASSLDSGRNYNEQFF TGTGCCAGCAGCTTGGACAGCGGGAGGAACTACAATGAGCAGTTCTTC
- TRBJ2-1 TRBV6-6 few CASSYERSSYNEQFF TGTGCCAGCAGTTACGAGCGGAGCTCCTACAATGAGCAGTTCTTC
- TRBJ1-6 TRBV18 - CASSPGRTDNSPLHF TGTGCCAGCTCGCCCGGGAGGACAGATAATTCACCCCTCCACTTT
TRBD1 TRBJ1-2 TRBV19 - CASSAPGTGDYGYTF TGTGCCAGTAGTGCTCCCGGGACAGGGGACTATGGCTACACCTTC
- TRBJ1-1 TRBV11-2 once CASSASTNYEAFF TGTGCCAGCAGTGCCTCGACTAACTATGAAGCTTTCTTT
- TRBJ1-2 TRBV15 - CATSRDNGVGRDPYGYTF TGTGCCACCAGCAGAGATAATGGGGTGGGCAGGGACCCCTATGGCTACACCTTC
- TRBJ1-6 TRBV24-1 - CATSDGSYNSPLHF TGTGCCACCAGTGATGGCTCCTATAATTCACCCCTCCACTTT
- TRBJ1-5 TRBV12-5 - CASGLGQGNQPQHF TGTGCTAGTGGTTTGGGACAGGGCAATCAGCCCCAGCATTTT
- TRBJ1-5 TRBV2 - CASTGNGPGAQHF TGTGCCAGCACCGGGAACGGGCCGGGAGCCCAGCATTTT
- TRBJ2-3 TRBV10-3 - CAIRRDSTTDTQYF TGTGCCATCAGGCGGGACAGTACCACAGATACGCAGTATTTT
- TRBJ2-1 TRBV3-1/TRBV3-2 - CASSQRATYNEQFF TGTGCCAGCAGCCAGCGGGCCACTTACAATGAGCAGTTCTTC
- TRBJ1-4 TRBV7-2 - CASSLSGGPEKLFF TGTGCCAGCAGCTTAAGCGGGGGGCCCGAAAAACTGTTTTTT
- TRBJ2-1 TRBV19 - CASSLRLTYNEQFF TGTGCCAGTAGTCTAAGACTAACCTACAATGAGCAGTTCTTC
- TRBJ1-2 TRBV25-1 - CASSDRFSSYGYTF TGTGCCAGCAGTGACCGTTTTTCATCCTATGGCTACACCTTC
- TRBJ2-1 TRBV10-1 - CASSEVQTYNEQFF TGCGCCAGCAGTGAGGTGCAGACCTACAATGAGCAGTTCTTC
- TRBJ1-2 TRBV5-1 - CASSLEQRNYGYTF TGCGCCAGCAGCTTGGAACAGAGAAACTATGGCTACACCTTC
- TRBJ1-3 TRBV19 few CASSIRARESGNTIYF TGTGCCAGTAGTATTAGGGCCAGGGAATCTGGAAACACCATATATTTT
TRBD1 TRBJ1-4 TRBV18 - CASSSRDREVSTNEKLFF TGTGCCAGCTCATCCCGGGACAGGGAGGTTTCAACTAATGAAAAACTGTTTTTT